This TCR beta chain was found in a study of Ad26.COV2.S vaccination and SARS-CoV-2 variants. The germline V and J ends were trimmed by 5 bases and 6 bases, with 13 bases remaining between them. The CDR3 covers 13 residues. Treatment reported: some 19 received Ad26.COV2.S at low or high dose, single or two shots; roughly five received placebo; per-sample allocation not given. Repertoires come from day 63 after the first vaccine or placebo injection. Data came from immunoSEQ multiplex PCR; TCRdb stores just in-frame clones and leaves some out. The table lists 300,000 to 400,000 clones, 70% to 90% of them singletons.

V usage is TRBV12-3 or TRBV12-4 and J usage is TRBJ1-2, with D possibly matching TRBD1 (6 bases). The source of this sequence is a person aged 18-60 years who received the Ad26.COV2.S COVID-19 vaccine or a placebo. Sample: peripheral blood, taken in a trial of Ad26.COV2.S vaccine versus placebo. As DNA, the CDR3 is TGTGCCAGCAGTAACAGGGATCGTCATGGCTACACCTTC. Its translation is CASSNRDRHGYTF.